These 22 T cell receptor beta chains share one sample of origin, sequenced in a study of blood T cell repertoires in COVID-19. Sequenced by immunoSEQ multiplex PCR; TCRdb stores in-frame clones only, minus some. The data show 200,000 to 250,000 clones, less than 90% seen once. Sequencing was performed on peripheral blood. The receptors originated from an elderly woman with COVID-19, enrolled during active disease.

The V call is TRBV7-2, the J call TRBJ2-1, with 8 bases that match TRBD2. Germline CDR1 reads SGHTA; CDR2 reads FQGNSA. This CDR3 is built from 16 residues. V shed 1 base and J 8 bases; nucleotides not matched to a gene: 10. This CDR3 reads CASSLEIGSGGHEQFF. The CDR3 nucleotides read TGTGCCAGCAGCTTAGAGATAGGGAGCGGGGGCCATGAGCAGTTCTTC.

This chain uses TRBV3-1 (or the pseudogene TRBV3-2) with TRBJ2-7, with D tentatively TRBD2 (6 bases). The CDR3 runs 15 residues. Germline CDR1 and CDR2: LGHDT and YNNKEL (reference sequence). V lost 4 bases and J 2 bases, leaving 15 bases between the germline ends. The CDR3: CASSLPTRGTYEQYV. The DNA for the CDR3 is TGTGCCAGCAGCCTCCCCACCCGGGGGACCTACGAGCAGTACGTC.

CDR3 loop: CASSLSQQGEAFF. CDR3 nucleotides: TGCGCCAGCAGCTTATCGCAACAGGGTGAAGCTTTCTTT. V and J are TRBV5-1 and TRBJ1-1, with TRBD1 as a possible D gene (6 bases). The CDR3 totals 13 residues. Between the trimmed V and J ends, which lost 2 bases and 7 bases, there was a span of 12 bases. CDR1 is SGHRS, CDR2 YFSETQ, per germline. Variable domain in full (rest from reference TRBV5-1 and TRBJ1-1): KAGVTQTPRYLIKTRGQQVTLSCSPISGHRSVSWYQQTPGQGLQFLFEYFSETQRNKGNFPGRFSGRQFSNSRSEMNVSTLELGDSALYLCASSLSQQGEAFFGQGTRLTVV.

This CDR3 reads CASSYRQPGNYGYTF. As DNA, the CDR3 is TGTGCCAGCAGCTACAGACAGCCTGGGAACTATGGCTACACCTTC. The gene calls are TRBV5-6 and TRBJ1-2; perhaps TRBD1 as D (5 bases). Germline CDR1 SGHDT, CDR2 YYEEEE. The CDR3 is made up of 15 amino acids. The V end was cut by 3 bases, the J end by 2 bases, with 14 bases between.

The gene calls are TRBV9 and TRBJ2-3; 9 bases match TRBD1. The CDR3 length is 15 residues. Germline loops: CDR1 SGDLS, CDR2 YYNGEE. V lost 7 bases to trimming and J lost 1 base; unmatched junction nucleotides: 7. This CDR3 is CASGNRDRGTDTQYF. DNA of the CDR3: TGTGCCAGCGGAAACCGGGACAGGGGCACAGATACGCAGTATTTT.

The CDR3 loop reads CASAQGGNTEAFF. CDR3 coding DNA: TGTGCCAGCGCCCAAGGGGGGAACACTGAAGCTTTCTTT. V usage is TRBV9 and J usage is TRBJ1-1, with D possibly TRBD1 on 6 matching bases. CDR1 SGDLS and CDR2 YYNGEE come from the germline V gene. Between the trimmed V and J ends, which lost 7 bases and 1 base, there was a span of 11 bases. This CDR3 region has 13 residues.

The chain is built from TRBV3-1 (or the pseudogene TRBV3-2) and TRBJ2-2; D uncertain. The CDR3 totals 15 residues. Germline V gene lookup returns CDR1 LGHDT and CDR2 YNNKEL (reference sequence). V was trimmed by 2 bases and J by 0 bases, leaving 7 bases between them. The CDR3: CASSQSVTNTGELFF. Written as DNA, the CDR3 is TGTGCCAGCAGCCAATCCGTTACGAACACCGGGGAGCTGTTTTTT.

The J gene is TRBJ1-2, the V gene TRBV3-1 (or the pseudogene TRBV3-2), with D tentatively TRBD1 (5 bases). Germline loops: CDR1 LGHDT, CDR2 YNNKEL (reference sequence). The ends were cut back, 0 bases at V and 4 bases at J, with 9 bases in the middle. The CDR3 spans 14 residues. CDR3 in DNA: TGTGCCAGCAGCCAAGATCAAGGGGTCTATGGCTACACCTTC. As protein: CASSQDQGVYGYTF.

This clone was seen only a few times. The V gene is TRBV15, the J gene TRBJ1-4; the D is unclear. This CDR3 region has 16 residues. Germline lookup yields CDR1 LNHNV and CDR2 YYDKDF (reference sequence). V lost 0 bases to trimming and J lost 0 bases, with 8 bases between them. This chain's CDR3 is CATSRDRGPTNEKLFF. CDR3 sequence (DNA): TGTGCCACCAGCAGAGATCGAGGGCCAACTAATGAAAAACTGTTTTTT.

V is TRBV5-1 and J is TRBJ1-2; possibly TRBD1 for D (6 bases). The CDR3 totals 14 residues. V lost 4 bases, J lost 5 bases, and 15 bases lay in between. Germline V gives CDR1 SGHRS, CDR2 YFSETQ. In DNA, the CDR3 is TGCGCCAGCAGCCCGTCAACAGGGAGATATGGCTACACCTTC. Amino acids: CASSPSTGRYGYTF. The full variable domain, in which reference TRBV5-1 and TRBJ1-2 provide the parts outside the CDR3, is KAGVTQTPRYLIKTRGQQVTLSCSPISGHRSVSWYQQTPGQGLQFLFEYFSETQRNKGNFPGRFSGRQFSNSRSEMNVSTLELGDSALYLCASSPSTGRYGYTFGSGTRLTVV.

The genes are TRBV6-6 and TRBJ2-5; D is possibly TRBD1 (5 bases). The CDR3 is made up of 14 amino acids. The V end was cut by 2 bases, the J end by 4 bases, with 11 bases between. Germline V CDR1 and CDR2: MNHNY, SVGAGI (reference sequence). In nucleotides, the CDR3 is TGTGCCAGCAGTTACCCAGACAGTACAGAGACCCAGTACTTC. It encodes CASSYPDSTETQYF.

The chain couples TRBV25-1 to TRBJ1-2, with 10 bases matching TRBD1. The CDR3 sequence is 16 residues long. The germline gives CDR1 MGHDK, CDR2 SYGVNS. With 3 bases clipped from V and 2 bases from J, the junction kept 6 bases outside the gene matches. CDR3 bases: TGTGCCAGCAGTGATTTCTGGACAGGGGGAAACTATGGCTACACCTTC. It specifies CASSDFWTGGNYGYTF.

This clone was seen a single time. The rearrangement uses TRBV5-6 and TRBJ2-7; a weak D match, TRBD1 (6 bases). The germline CDR1 and CDR2 sequences are SGHDT and YYEEEE. This CDR3 region has 15 residues. Trimming pared 1 base from V and 1 base from J, leaving 12 bases between. The CDR3 sequence: CASSLTGSTSYEQYV. CDR3 nucleotide sequence: TGTGCCAGCAGCTTGACAGGGTCCACGTCCTACGAGCAGTACGTC.

This clone showed up just a few times. V usage is TRBV11-2 and J usage is TRBJ1-4; 7 bases map to TRBD1. V trimming: 5 bases; J trimming: 10 bases; junction bases outside the gene matches: 10. Looked up from germline, CDR1 is SGHAT and CDR2 is FQNNGV. CDR3 length: 14 amino acids. CDR3 in DNA: TGTGCCAGCAGCCCCCAAGGACAGGCGGGAAAACTGTTTTTT. This codes for CASSPQGQAGKLFF.

In its sample, this clone was seen a few times. The chain joins TRBV7-2 to TRBJ1-6; tentative D call: TRBD1 (5 bases). This CDR3 spans 14 amino acids. V gave up 4 bases and J gave up 8 bases, with 12 bases separating them. CDR1 is SGHTA, CDR2 FQGNSA, per germline. CDR3 in amino acids: CASSSIQGYSPLHF. CDR3 DNA: TGTGCCAGCAGCTCCATCCAGGGTTATTCACCCCTCCACTTT.

The chain uses TRBV7-2 and TRBJ2-2, with TRBD2 matching over 11 bases. The CDR3 contains 18 residues. Looked up from germline, CDR1 is SGHTA and CDR2 is FQGNSA. Trimming at V came to 0 bases and at J to 8 bases, leaving 11 bases not matched to a gene. CDR3 loop: CASSLAFLAGGLIGELFF. CDR3 DNA sequence: TGTGCCAGCAGCTTAGCGTTCCTAGCGGGGGGCTTAATAGGGGAGCTGTTTTTT.

V usage is TRBV7-8 and J usage is TRBJ1-4; 7 bases line up with TRBD1. This CDR3 comprises 13 residues. Germline values: CDR1 SGHVS, CDR2 FQNEAQ. The trim removed 10 bases at V and 4 bases at J, leaving 6 bases unmatched. CDR3 sequence reads: CATRQGINEKLFF. For the CDR3, the DNA is TGTGCCACAAGACAGGGAATTAATGAAAAACTGTTTTTT. Supplemented by reference TRBV7-8 and TRBJ1-4, the full variable domain reads GAGVSQSPRYKVAKRGQDVALRCDPISGHVSLFWYQQALGQGPEFLTYFQNEAQLDKSGLPSDRFFAERPEGSVSTLKIQRTQQEDSAVYLCATRQGINEKLFFGSGTQLSVL.

This clone was found a few times. The J gene is TRBJ1-6, the V gene TRBV5-1; 10 nucleotides line up with TRBD1. This CDR3 has 16 residues. Germline V CDR1 and CDR2: SGHRS, YFSETQ. Trimming cost V 0 bases and J 7 bases; bases outside gene matches: 4. The CDR3 DNA reads TGCGCCAGCAGCTTGGGACAGGGGGCTAAGAATTCACCCCTCCACTTT. This codes for CASSLGQGAKNSPLHF. The full variable domain, completed using reference TRBV5-1 and TRBJ1-6, is KAGVTQTPRYLIKTRGQQVTLSCSPISGHRSVSWYQQTPGQGLQFLFEYFSETQRNKGNFPGRFSGRQFSNSRSEMNVSTLELGDSALYLCASSLGQGAKNSPLHFGNGTRLTVT.

This sequence joins TRBV18 and TRBJ1-1, with TRBD1 identical over 8 bases. The CDR3 runs 16 residues. Germline trimming cut 2 bases from V and 8 bases from J; bases unmatched to any gene: 13. Germline values: CDR1 KGHSH, CDR2 LQKENI. The CDR3 sequence: CASSPFGGQGRGEAFF. The CDR3 DNA follows: TGTGCCAGCTCACCATTTGGCGGACAGGGAAGAGGGGAAGCTTTCTTT.

The chain recombines TRBV6-5 with TRBJ1-4; no definite D call. The CDR3 sequence is 13 residues long. Germline V gene lookup returns CDR1 MNHEY and CDR2 SVGAGI. Trimming took off 10 bases at V and 7 bases at J, with 16 bases between the two ends. The CDR3: CATREPVGEKLFF. CDR3 DNA: TGTGCCACTCGGGAACCTGTGGGTGAAAAACTGTTTTTT.

The chain links TRBV5-1 to TRBJ2-2; a weak D match, TRBD1 (5 bases). This CDR3 is built from 13 residues. Germline V CDR1 and CDR2: SGHRS, YFSETQ. V was shortened by 4 bases and J by 7 bases, with 11 bases between the two germline ends. Here the CDR3 DNA reads TGCGCCAGCAGCCCTGGTCAGGGCGGGGAGCTGTTTTTT. Its protein is CASSPGQGGELFF.

The count of this clone is one. The chain couples TRBV27 to TRBJ2-1; maybe TRBD2 (6 bases). The CDR3 contains 18 residues. V dropped 3 bases and J dropped 0 bases, with 18 bases sitting between them. The germline gives CDR1 MNHEY, CDR2 SMNVEV (reference sequence). The CDR3 loop reads CASSFGTFRKSSYNEQFF. CDR3 sequence (DNA): TGTGCCAGCAGTTTCGGGACTTTCAGAAAGTCCTCCTACAATGAGCAGTTCTTC.